This T cell receptor beta chain was sequenced in a study of blood T cell repertoires in COVID-19. Study-level background: The analysed material was cDNA or gDNA that came from T cells, B-cell-depleted T cells, or PBMCs.

Here immunoSEQ multiplex PCR was the method, and the copy in TCRdb shows in-frame clones only, minus some. The data show roughly 250,000 clones, about nine tenths seen once. Living in under 30 US areas, the participants were between about 18 and 95 years of age. Participants were placed into cohorts based on the clinical history they reported. This CDR3 comprises 13 residues. The V and J ends lost 3 bases and 8 bases respectively, with 12 bases between them. Looked up from germline, CDR1 is SGHTS and CDR2 is YDEGEE. The TCR originated in a middle-aged woman with acute COVID-19. The specimen was PBMCs or T cells enriched from blood (not recorded which). The chain couples TRBV5-8 to TRBJ2-1, with D possibly matching TRBD2 (6 bases). In nucleotides, the CDR3 is TGTGCCAGCAGCTCCCGGTGGGGGGATGAGCAGTTCTTC. Its protein product is CASSSRWGDEQFF.